This T cell receptor beta chain was documented in a study of cytomegalovirus exposure and HLA in healthy donors. 13 Jbeta primers and 60 Vbeta primers were used for the PCR. Method: immunoSEQ multiplex PCR; TCRdb's copy keeps in-frame clones and lacks some. The table records about 130,000 clones, approximately 78% of them present only once. In regard to this clone: The antigen remains unidentified.

Trimming at V came to 0 bases and at J to 10 bases, leaving 1 base not matched to a gene. This CDR3 is 15 amino acids long. CDR1 is LGHNA and CDR2 is YSLEER in the germline V gene. Findings and caveats of the study: Within a later analysis, the majority of CMV-associated TCR beta chains appeared HLA-restricted. Upon later analysis, HLA-associated TCR beta chains proved more clonally expanded than other, equally common chains.

The clonotype originates from a female donor in good health and CMV-seronegative. Sequencing was performed on PBMCs. The V call is TRBV4-3, the J call TRBJ2-1; 15 bases line up with TRBD2. The CDR3 DNA is TGCGCCAGCAGCCAAGAAGGGACTAGCGGGGGGGAGCAGTTCTTC. Its translation is CASSQEGTSGGEQFF.